This TCR beta chain was documented in a study of cytomegalovirus exposure and HLA in healthy donors. The study's findings and limits: There were some public TCRs occurring in many donors, but most TCR sequences were rare. Earlier analysis looked at TCR beta V segments, and most were productive about 87% or about 30% of the time. In a later analysis, specific HLA alleles were associated with 15,000 to 20,000 TCR beta sequences at a 0.05 false discovery rate. Most of the CMV-associated TCR beta chains (in a later analysis) appeared to be HLA-restricted.

Worth noting for this clone: Its antigen is not known.

The germline gives CDR1 SNHLY, CDR2 FYNNEI. This CDR3 region has 17 residues. V was cut by 1 base and J by 0 bases, with 16 bases left in between. Primers for the PCR totalled 60 Vbeta and 13 Jbeta. Produced via immunoSEQ multiplex PCR; TCRdb's table is partial and in-frame only. Of over 200,000 clones listed, approximately 90% are singletons. This sequence was found in a woman younger than 30 in good health and CMV-seronegative. Sequenced sample: PBMCs. The chain carries TRBV2 and TRBJ2-7; the D gene is possibly TRBD2 (6 bases). The CDR3 protein is CASSEERGTVSSYEQYF. The CDR3 coding sequence is TGTGCCAGCAGTGAAGAACGCGGGACTGTGAGCTCCTACGAGCAGTACTTC.